This entry lists 14 T cell receptor beta chains sequenced from one sample in a study of long-term antiretroviral therapy in people with HIV. immunoSEQ v3.0 was run at survey level. Using immunoSEQ multiplex PCR, the repertoire was profiled, and TCRdb retains in-frame clones only, with some absent. The data hold 26,000 or so clones, with roughly 87% observed a single time. The sample here was unsorted PBMCs, taken 2 years after starting antiretroviral therapy. The receptors come from a man in his forties or fifties with HIV.

The gene calls are TRBV27 and TRBJ1-5, with D perhaps matching TRBD1 (5 bases). Germline assignment: CDR1 MNHEY and CDR2 SMNVEV (reference sequence). The CDR3 totals 16 residues. Trimming left V 5 bases short and J 2 bases short, with 16 bases between. The DNA for the CDR3 is TGTGCCAGCAGTCCACGTCAGGGTTGGGGCAATCAGCCCCAGCATTTT. Protein product: CASSPRQGWGNQPQHF.

V usage is TRBV5-4 and J usage is TRBJ1-2; TRBD1 is a possible D gene (6 bases). Trimming removed 2 bases from V and 0 bases from J, with 8 bases in between. Germline assignment: CDR1 SGHNT and CDR2 YYREEE (reference sequence). The CDR3 is made up of 14 amino acids. The CDR3 reads CASSFRQANYGYTF. DNA of the CDR3: TGTGCCAGCAGCTTCCGACAGGCTAACTATGGCTACACCTTC.

Notes on this clone: An end of the junction does not agree with germline; a read error may underlie this. The genes are TRBV14 and TRBJ2-5; D might be TRBD2 (5 bases). The CDR3 has 13 residues. CDR1 is SGHDN and CDR2 is FVKESK in the germline V gene. This CDR3 is CASSLDFSEAQYF. The CDR3 nucleotides read TGTGCCAGCAGCCTGGACTTCTCAGAGGCCCAGTACTTC. The whole variable domain, remainder taken from reference TRBV14 and TRBJ2-5, is EAGVTQFPSHSVIEKGQTVTLRCDPISGHDNLYWYRRVMGKEIKFLLHFVKESKQDESGMPNNRFLAERTGGTYSTLKVQPAELEDSGVYFCASSLDFSEAQYFGPGTRLLVL.

The chain links TRBV19 to TRBJ1-5, with 10 bases fitting TRBD1. With 8 bases clipped from V and 3 bases from J, the junction kept 10 bases outside the gene matches. The CDR3 loop spans 16 amino acids. Germline lookup yields CDR1 LNHDA and CDR2 SQIVND (reference sequence). The CDR3 loop is CASLPPDRGDNQPQHF. CDR3 sequence (DNA): TGTGCCAGTTTACCCCCGGACAGGGGGGACAATCAGCCCCAGCATTTT.

The CDR3 loop is CASSPPEREGLDTQYF. In nucleotides, the CDR3 is TGTGCCAGCTCACCACCGGAGCGGGAGGGCCTGGATACGCAGTATTTT. J is TRBJ2-3 and V is TRBV18; 10 bases map to TRBD2. This CDR3 is 16 amino acids long. Germline CDR1 and CDR2: KGHSH and LQKENI. V lost 0 bases and J lost 6; bases outside the gene matches: 6.

In its sample, this clone was seen once. This rearrangement joins TRBV28 to TRBJ2-3; D call uncertain. The CDR3 is made up of 14 amino acids. Germline V gene lookup returns CDR1 MDHEN and CDR2 SYDVKM. Trimming removed 8 bases at V and 0 bases at J, with 12 bases between. The CDR3 spells CASSITASTDTQYF. The DNA for the CDR3 is TGTGCCAGCTCTATTACGGCTAGCACAGATACGCAGTATTTT.

The chain recombines TRBV12-5 with TRBJ2-3; D ambiguous. V lost 0 bases, J lost 8 bases, and 12 bases lay in between. Germline CDR1 reads LGHNT; CDR2 reads FRNRAP. There are 14 residues in the CDR3. This CDR3 reads CASGLVLPHGTQYF. In DNA, the CDR3 is TGTGCTAGTGGTTTGGTTTTACCCCACGGTACGCAGTATTTT. Full variable domain (rest looked up from reference TRBV12-5 and TRBJ2-3): DARVTQTPRHKVTEMGQEVTMRCQPILGHNTVFWYRQTMMQGLELLAYFRNRAPLDDSGMPKDRFSAEMPDATLATLKIQPSEPRDSAVYFCASGLVLPHGTQYFGPGTRLTVL.

V and J are TRBV7-6 and TRBJ1-4; D is unresolved. CDR1 is SGHVS, CDR2 FNYEAQ, per germline. This CDR3 is 14 amino acids long. Trimming cost V 1 base and J 4 bases, with 7 bases left between them. CDR3 sequence: CASSLDGNNEKLFF. CDR3 coding DNA: TGTGCCAGCAGCTTAGACGGAAATAATGAAAAACTGTTTTTT.

This chain uses TRBV5-5 with TRBJ1-4; TRBD1 aligns across 8 bases. CDR3 length equals 15 residues. J was trimmed by 4 bases and V by 0 bases; bases with no gene match: 2. Germline CDR1 SGHKS, CDR2 YYEKEE (reference sequence). The CDR3 is CASSLVTGDNEKLFF. CDR3 nucleotide sequence: TGTGCCAGCAGCTTGGTGACAGGGGATAATGAAAAACTGTTTTTT.

This sequence joins TRBV7-6 and TRBJ2-1; no clear D gene. In germline, CDR1 is SGHVS, CDR2 FNYEAQ. This CDR3 is 12 amino acids long. The V gene lost 1 base and the J gene lost 8 bases, with 6 bases spanning the gap. The CDR3, as DNA: TGTGCCAGCAGCTTAGTAGCAGATGAGCAGTTCTTC. It encodes CASSLVADEQFF.

The chain uses TRBV9 and TRBJ2-7; possible D gene TRBD1, 6 bases. CDR1 and CDR2 (germline): SGDLS, YYNGEE. There are 16 residues in the CDR3. V dropped 3 bases and J dropped 3 bases, with 19 bases sitting between them. The CDR3 spells CASSARPGTPNYEQYF. The CDR3 nucleotides are TGTGCCAGCAGCGCCCGACCCGGGACACCCAACTACGAGCAGTACTTC.

The gene calls are TRBV5-1 and TRBJ2-3; 12 bases align to TRBD2. The CDR3 consists of 16 residues. V dropped 0 bases and J dropped 8; count of bases not matched to a gene: 7. Germline CDR1 reads SGHRS; CDR2 reads YFSETQ. The CDR3 coding sequence is TGCGCCAGCAGCTTGGGCCCTAGCGGGGGGGTAGGTACGCAGTATTTT. This sequence encodes CASSLGPSGGVGTQYF. Combining the CDR3 with reference TRBV5-1 and TRBJ2-3 gives the whole variable domain KAGVTQTPRYLIKTRGQQVTLSCSPISGHRSVSWYQQTPGQGLQFLFEYFSETQRNKGNFPGRFSGRQFSNSRSEMNVSTLELGDSALYLCASSLGPSGGVGTQYFGPGTRLTVL.

V is TRBV27 and J is TRBJ2-4; 11 bases fit TRBD2. CDR1 and CDR2 (germline): MNHEY, SMNVEV (reference sequence). The junction had 2 bases not matched to a gene; V was cut back by 6 bases and J by 1 base. The CDR3 has 15 amino acids. The CDR3 protein is CASRLAGAAKNIQYF. As DNA, the CDR3 is TGTGCCAGCAGACTAGCGGGAGCCGCCAAAAACATTCAGTACTTC.

The chain employs TRBV5-1 and TRBJ1-4; D perhaps matches TRBD1 (5 bases). V gave up 7 bases and J gave up 4 bases, with 11 bases separating them. This CDR3 is built from 13 residues. Germline V gene data show CDR1 as SGHRS and CDR2 as YFSETQ. In DNA form, the CDR3 reads TGCGCCAGCCGTGGGGGGTTTAATGAAAAACTGTTTTTT. Its protein is CASRGGFNEKLFF.